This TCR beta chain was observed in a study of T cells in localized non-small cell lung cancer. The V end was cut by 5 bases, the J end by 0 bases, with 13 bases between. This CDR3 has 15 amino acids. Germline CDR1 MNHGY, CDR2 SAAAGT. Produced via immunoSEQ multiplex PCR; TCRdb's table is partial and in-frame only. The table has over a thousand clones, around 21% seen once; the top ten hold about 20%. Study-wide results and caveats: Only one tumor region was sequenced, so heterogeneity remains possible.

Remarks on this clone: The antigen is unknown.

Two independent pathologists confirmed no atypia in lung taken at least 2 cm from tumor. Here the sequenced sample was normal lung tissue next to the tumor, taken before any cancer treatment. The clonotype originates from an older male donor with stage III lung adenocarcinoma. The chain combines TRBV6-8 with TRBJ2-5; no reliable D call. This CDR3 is CASSNNRRDQETQYF. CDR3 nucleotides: TGTGCCAGCAGTAATAACCGCCGAGACCAAGAGACCCAGTACTTC.